This note documents a single T cell receptor beta chain sequence. This entry is derived from a study of technical replicates of blood from a few donors. The CDR3 runs to 13 residues. The V gene lost 5 bases and the J gene lost 2 bases, with 9 bases spanning the gap. Per germline, CDR1 SGHVS and CDR2 FNYEAQ. The protocol was immunoSEQ multiplex PCR, while the TCRdb copy is restricted to in-frame clones and leaves out a portion. The profile shows about 90,000 clones, 85% to 95% of them singletons. Sequencing was carried out using T cells isolated from PBMCs. The TCR was taken from a human donor in good health. The V and J genes are TRBV7-6 and TRBJ1-1; D is possibly TRBD1 (5 bases). CDR3 nucleotide sequence: TGTGCCAGCAGCAAGGGGCTTAACACTGAAGCTTTCTTT. This translates into CASSKGLNTEAFF.